Sequencing of this T cell receptor (beta chain) was carried out in a study of OX40 agonist ivuxolimab in advanced cancers. Study-wide results and caveats: Relatively little clonal expansion, among the lowest observed, appeared in partial responders at 0.1-3.0 mg/kg.

There are 16 residues in the CDR3. V was clipped by 6 bases and J by 4 bases, with 21 bases between them. Germline V CDR1 and CDR2: MNHEY, SMNVEV (reference sequence). Produced via immunoSEQ multiplex PCR; TCRdb's table is partial and in-frame only. The sample holds 50,000 to 55,000 clones, more than 75% seen once. As concerns this clone: Its antigen is undetermined.

Sequencing used CD4+ or CD8+ T cells sorted from blood, obtained in a trial of the OX40 agonist ivuxolimab. The V gene is TRBV27, the J gene TRBJ1-2; tentatively, D is TRBD1 (6 bases). The TCR was taken from an adult with an advanced solid tumor such as melanoma, head and neck, liver or kidney cancer. CDR3 residues: CASSPAGALGFYGYTF. CDR3 in DNA: TGTGCCAGCAGCCCTGCGGGGGCTCTAGGGTTCTATGGCTACACCTTC.